The following is a T cell receptor beta chain sequence with its context. Its target is not known. These data belong to a study of shared clonotypes between healthy human individuals. Study-level background: Each donor's CD4 naive and CD4 memory cells filled three plates apiece, CD8 naive two, and CD8 memory one. Findings of the study overall: Estimated richness was generally greater in naive than memory subsets. Among donors, clonotype sharing was expected to be affected by sequencing depth.

The genomic DNA of each subset was split evenly across several immunoSEQ plates. Repertoires were generated with immunoSEQ multiplex PCR, while TCRdb's copy carries only in-frame clones and drops some. The sample includes about 2.4 million clones, over 85% of them seen just once. CDR1 is MNHNS and CDR2 is SASEGT in the germline V gene. V lost 2 bases to trimming and J lost 0 bases, with 11 bases between them. The CDR3 totals 16 residues. Sequencing was performed on naive CD4+ T cells from PBMCs. This sample's subset: CD45RA+ positively selected. The TCR comes from a young man in good health. Some clones in this sample may be carry-over from other donors' samples. The rearrangement uses TRBV6-1 and TRBJ1-3; no reliable D call. In nucleotides, the CDR3 is TGTGCCAGCAGTGAATACTCCCCGAGCTCTGGAAACACCATATATTTT. Protein product: CASSEYSPSSGNTIYF.